This entry concerns a single TCR beta chain. Its antigen is as yet unknown. Losses at the gene ends were 0 bases for V and 1 base for J; bases not matched to a gene: 1. Germline V gene data show CDR1 as SGHRS and CDR2 as YFSETQ. The CDR3 runs to 15 residues. Data came from immunoSEQ multiplex PCR; TCRdb stores just in-frame clones and leaves some out. The sample has 170,000 or so clones, over 80% seen once. The data are from a study of T cell responses to AZD1222 COVID-19 vaccine. Study-level results: Baseline seropositives among AZD1222 recipients totaled only five to seven.

The specimen comprised peripheral blood, sampled 28 days after the second dose of the MenACWY control vaccine. This TCR derives from an adult who received the MenACWY meningococcal vaccine as a control. The rearrangement links TRBV5-1 to TRBJ2-1; 7 positions match TRBD1. The CDR3 reads CASSLGGQSYNEQFF. The CDR3 region has the DNA TGCGCCAGCAGCTTGGGGGGACAGTCCTACAATGAGCAGTTCTTC.